Each of the 31 T cell receptor beta chains below was sequenced from the same sample in a study of response to subunit inactivated influenza vaccine. TCRdb processed the RT-PCR reads anew with MiXCR; each CDR3 protein has one entry. Here the sample spans approximately 520,000 distinct CDR3 sequences, around 25% being singletons. The input for sequencing was CD4+ T cells sorted from PBMCs, taken about 5 days after vaccination. The receptors were gathered from a man in his forties or fifties who received an inactivated influenza vaccine.

This clonotype appeared a few times. This chain uses TRBV7-2 with TRBJ2-7, with TRBD2 matching 10 bases. J gave up 5 bases and V 1 base, and 5 bases lay outside the gene matches. CDR1 and CDR2 from the germline V gene are SGHTA and FQGNSA. This CDR3 has 15 amino acids. Written as DNA, the CDR3 is TGTGCCAGCAGCTTAGGGCTAGCGGGGGCCAACGAGCAGTACTTC. This gives the protein CASSLGLAGANEQYF.

A single count supports this clonotype. The CDR3 region is CASSARGAGELFF. The CDR3 DNA is TGTGCCAGCAGCGCAAGGGGAGCCGGGGAGCTGTTTTTT. This chain uses TRBV11-3 with TRBJ2-2; D is possibly TRBD1 or TRBD2 (5 bases each). CDR1 SGHNT and CDR2 YENEEA come from the germline V gene. Trimming took off 5 bases at V and 6 bases at J, with 10 bases between the two ends. The CDR3 contains 13 residues.

A note on this clonotype: A read error may be the cause here, since a much bigger clone is one base away. The genes are TRBV20-1 and TRBJ1-5; no definite D call. Germline V gene sequence: CDR1 DFQATT, CDR2 SNEGSKA (reference sequence). Trimming shortened V by 0 bases and J by 3 bases, and 15 bases separated the two germline ends. The length of the CDR3 is 16 residues. This CDR3 is CSARDMGRTANQPQHF. The CDR3, as DNA: TGCAGTGCTAGAGATATGGGCAGGACCGCCAATCAGCCCCAGCATTTT.

J is TRBJ2-1 and V is TRBV2, with 11 bases aligning to TRBD2. Unmatched junction bases numbered 6, after V lost 3 bases and J lost 8 bases. Looked up from germline, CDR1 is SNHLY and CDR2 is FYNNEI. This CDR3 spans 15 amino acids. CDR3 nucleotide sequence: TGTGCCAGCAGTGAGAGGACTAGCGGGTTTTATGAGCAGTTCTTC. This codes for CASSERTSGFYEQFF.

This clonotype was seen ten or more times. An end of the junction differs from the germline gene, which may be a read error. V and J are TRBV7-8 and TRBJ2-6; no firm D call. The CDR3 is 13 residues long. The germline gives CDR1 SGHVS, CDR2 FQNEAQ. CDR3 protein: CASSLGGANVLTF. Here the CDR3 DNA reads TGTGCCAGCAGTTTAGGAGGGGCCAACGTCCTGACTTTC.

This clonotype appeared a few times. J is TRBJ2-5 and V is TRBV9, with 7 nucleotides matching TRBD1. V trimming: 3 bases; J trimming: 0 bases; junction bases outside the gene matches: 5. CDR3 length: 15 amino acids. In germline, CDR1 is SGDLS, CDR2 YYNGEE. This chain's CDR3 is CASSAGTAHQETQYF. The CDR3 region has the DNA TGTGCCAGCAGCGCCGGGACAGCCCACCAAGAGACCCAGTACTTC. The complete variable domain, with remaining parts taken from reference TRBV9 and TRBJ2-5, reads DSGVTQTPKHLITATGQRVTLRCSPRSGDLSVYWYQQSLDQGLQFLIQYYNGEERAKGNILERFSAQQFPDLHSELNLSSLELGDSALYFCASSAGTAHQETQYFGPGTRLLVL.

This chain uses TRBV4-3 with TRBJ2-6; D gene unclear. V dropped 1 base and J dropped 2 bases, with 6 bases sitting between them. The CDR3 runs 15 residues. Germline values: CDR1 LGHNA, CDR2 YSLEER. The CDR3 DNA reads as TGCGCCAGCAGCCAAGGTACAGCTGGGGCCAACGTCCTGACTTTC. This encodes CASSQGTAGANVLTF.

This clonotype was seen more than once but under ten times. The chain is built from TRBV20-1 and TRBJ2-7, with a tentative D call TRBD2 (5 bases). The CDR3 runs to 14 residues. V lost 3 bases and J 0 bases, leaving 12 bases between the germline ends. Per the germline V gene, CDR1 is DFQATT and CDR2 is SNEGSKA (reference sequence). Here the CDR3 DNA reads TGCAGTGCTAGGGGATCCGGGATCTCCTACGAGCAGTACTTC. Its translation is CSARGSGISYEQYF.

This clonotype was detected only a few times. This sequence joins TRBV5-5 and TRBJ2-3; the match to TRBD1 covers 10 bases. The CDR3 covers 15 residues. Germline assignment: CDR1 SGHKS and CDR2 YYEKEE (reference sequence). J lost 0 bases, V lost 3 bases, and 1 base had no gene match. The CDR3 region is CASSWTGGSTDTQYF. The CDR3, as DNA: TGTGCCAGCAGCTGGACAGGGGGTAGCACAGATACGCAGTATTTT.

This clonotype was observed a handful of times. The chain's CDR3 is CSARIAGGSGELFF. The CDR3 nucleotides are TGCAGTGCTAGGATAGCGGGGGGGTCCGGGGAGCTGTTTTTT. This rearrangement joins TRBV20-1 to TRBJ2-2, with TRBD2 matching over 11 bases. CDR3 length: 14 amino acids. Trimming took 3 bases from V and 6 from J; bases not matched to a gene: 3. Germline values: CDR1 DFQATT, CDR2 SNEGSKA (reference sequence).

This clonotype was detected a few times. The CDR3 sequence is CAIRPFGELNHEQFF. The CDR3 DNA reads TGTGCCATCAGACCCTTCGGCGAGCTTAACCATGAGCAGTTCTTC. The rearrangement uses TRBV10-3 and TRBJ2-1; no definite D call. CDR3 length: 15 amino acids. The germline gives CDR1 ENHRY, CDR2 SYGVKD. Trimming removed 6 bases at V and 8 bases at J, with 20 bases between.

There are a few counts of this clonotype. The chain links TRBV12-3 or TRBV12-4 to TRBJ2-3; tentatively, D is TRBD2 (6 bases). The CDR3 extends over 14 amino acids. The V gene lost 7 bases and the J gene lost 2 bases, with 13 bases spanning the gap. The DNA for the CDR3 is TGTGCCAGCACCCCGTCGGGGGACACAGATACGCAGTATTTT. It specifies CASTPSGDTDTQYF.

The chain recombines TRBV20-1 with TRBJ2-3, with no clear D. In germline, CDR1 is DFQATT, CDR2 SNEGSKA (reference sequence). CDR3 size: 18 residues. This chain's CDR3 is CCAEPKTRLMAFVDTQYF. The CDR3, as DNA: TGCTGCGCCGAACCTAAGACCCGGCTTATGGCTTTCGTGGATACGCAGTATTTT.

The DNA for the CDR3 is TGCAGTGCCTCGGGACTAGCGGGAGTTACAGATACGCAGTATTTT. The encoded protein is CSASGLAGVTDTQYF. The V call is TRBV20-1, the J call TRBJ2-3, with 14 positions matching TRBD2. V lost 6 bases to trimming and J lost 3 bases; unmatched junction nucleotides: 5. The CDR3 length is 15 residues. CDR1 and CDR2 from the germline V gene are DFQATT and SNEGSKA (reference sequence).

CDR3 nucleotide sequence: TGTGCCAGCAGTTACTCGAAGGTCAGGATATCTAATGAAAAACTGTTTTTT. It is translated as CASSYSKVRISNEKLFF. The V gene is TRBV6-5, the J gene TRBJ1-4; D unresolved. Looked up from germline, CDR1 is MNHEY and CDR2 is SVGAGI. The CDR3 runs to 17 residues. V lost 0 bases and J lost 3, with 14 bases in between.

This clonotype was seen only a few times. The V call is TRBV7-2, the J call TRBJ2-5; TRBD2 might be the D (5 bases). This CDR3 contains 15 residues. Germline lookup yields CDR1 SGHTA and CDR2 FQGNSA. Trimming removed 5 bases from V and 5 bases from J, with 18 bases in between. The CDR3 nucleotides are TGTGCCAGCAGCCAAAATATCGCACCGGGGGAGACCCAGTACTTC. This codes for CASSQNIAPGETQYF.

This clonotype was seen only a few times. This chain joins TRBV20-1 and TRBJ1-1; 10 bases match TRBD1. The V gene end was trimmed by 5 bases and the J gene end by 1 base; junction bases not matched to a gene: 7. CDR3 size: 15 residues. Germline assignment: CDR1 DFQATT and CDR2 SNEGSKA (reference sequence). The CDR3 loop is CSAYRQGASNTEAFF. The DNA of the CDR3 is TGCAGTGCTTACCGACAGGGGGCTTCGAACACTGAAGCTTTCTTT.

In its sample, this clonotype was seen a few times. The chain recombines TRBV10-3 with TRBJ2-7, with a tentative D call TRBD1 (7 bases). From germline, CDR1 is ENHRY and CDR2 SYGVKD. Trimming shortened V by 4 bases and J by 3 bases, and 13 bases separated the two germline ends. The CDR3 spans 14 residues. CDR3 DNA sequence: TGTGCCATCAGTGCCGCGGGACAGAACTACGAGCAGTACTTC. Translated, it gives CAISAAGQNYEQYF.

The chain employs TRBV3-1 and TRBJ1-2, with D possibly being TRBD1 (5 bases). Trimming shortened V by 6 bases and J by 7 bases, and 21 bases separated the two germline ends. The germline V gene has CDR1 LGHDT and CDR2 YNNKEL (reference sequence). The CDR3 extends over 15 amino acids. CDR3: CASRPTRGEGSGYTF. The CDR3 DNA reads TGTGCCAGCAGGCCTACGAGGGGAGAGGGAAGTGGCTACACCTTC.

This chain joins TRBV5-4 and TRBJ2-2; the D gene could be TRBD1 or TRBD2 (5 bases each). The germline V gene encodes CDR1 SGHNT and CDR2 YYREEE (reference sequence). This CDR3 is 14 amino acids long. V gave up 4 bases and J gave up 6 bases, with 13 bases separating them. The chain's CDR3 is CASSRDLRAGELFF. Written as DNA, the CDR3 is TGTGCCAGCAGCCGGGACCTCCGGGCCGGGGAGCTGTTTTTT. The full variable domain, in which reference TRBV5-4 and TRBJ2-2 provide the parts outside the CDR3, is ETGVTQSPTHLIKTRGQQVTLRCSSQSGHNTVSWYQQALGQGPQFIFQYYREEENGRGNFPPRFSGLQFPNYSSELNVNALELDDSALYLCASSRDLRAGELFFGEGSRLTVL.

This clonotype was picked up a small number of times. The chain employs TRBV6-6 and TRBJ2-7; D is perhaps TRBD2 (5 bases). Germline values: CDR1 MNHNY, CDR2 SVGAGI (reference sequence). This CDR3 has 12 amino acids. V gave up 6 bases and J gave up 5 bases, with 11 bases separating them. This chain's CDR3 is CASRGRVHEQYF. The CDR3 DNA follows: TGTGCCAGCAGAGGGCGGGTCCACGAGCAGTACTTC.

The rearrangement joins TRBV20-1 to TRBJ2-7; the D gene is possibly TRBD2 (5 bases). This CDR3 region has 13 residues. Germline V gene sequence: CDR1 DFQATT, CDR2 SNEGSKA (reference sequence). Trimming took off 6 bases at V and 3 bases at J, with 15 bases between the two ends. The CDR3 loop reads CSALGRTYYEQYF. The CDR3, as DNA: TGCAGTGCGCTCGGCAGGACTTACTACGAGCAGTACTTC.

V and J are TRBV6-1 and TRBJ2-2, with TRBD2 matching 8 bases. Germline assignment: CDR1 MNHNS and CDR2 SASEGT. V trimming: 5 bases; J trimming: 5 bases; junction bases outside the gene matches: 10. This CDR3 is 16 amino acids long. The CDR3, as DNA: TGTGCCAGCAGTCCCCCCGGGAGGGGGGAAACCGGGGAGCTGTTTTTT. Protein: CASSPPGRGETGELFF.

The V call is TRBV11-2, the J call TRBJ2-3; D is undetermined. This CDR3 region has 14 residues. Germline assignment: CDR1 SGHAT and CDR2 FQNNGV. V was shortened by 5 bases and J by 0 bases, with 9 bases between the two germline ends. The CDR3 sequence: CASSVIPSTDTQYF. In DNA form, the CDR3 reads TGTGCCAGCAGCGTCATTCCAAGCACAGATACGCAGTATTTT.

The chain uses TRBV6-5 and TRBJ2-1; TRBD2 agrees at 9 bases. Losses at the gene ends were 0 bases for V and 14 bases for J; bases not matched to a gene: 11. Looked up from germline, CDR1 is MNHEY and CDR2 is SVGAGI. This CDR3 comprises 15 residues. The CDR3 loop is CASSYSTGLAEEKFF. For the CDR3, the DNA is TGTGCCAGCAGTTACTCGACGGGACTAGCCGAGGAAAAGTTCTTC.

V gene TRBV7-9 combines with J gene TRBJ2-1, with D maybe TRBD2 (5 bases). The germline V gene has CDR1 SEHNR and CDR2 FQNEAQ (reference sequence). The CDR3 runs to 14 residues. V lost 2 bases, J lost 9 bases, and 14 bases lay in between. The CDR3: CASSLPPGFGEQFF. As DNA, the CDR3 is TGTGCCAGCAGCTTACCACCGGGGTTCGGTGAGCAGTTCTTC.

This clonotype was detected only a few times. The genes are TRBV5-1 and TRBJ1-1; tentative D call: TRBD1 (5 bases). Trimming pared 0 bases from V and 4 bases from J, leaving 16 bases between. The CDR3 is 16 amino acids. Germline V lookup: CDR1 SGHRS, CDR2 YFSETQ. The CDR3 bases are TGCGCCAGCAGCTTGGGTTCTTCTGGGGCGGCCACTGAAGCTTTCTTT. It specifies CASSLGSSGAATEAFF.

The chain employs TRBV20-1 and TRBJ2-7, with D tentatively TRBD2 (5 bases). The V end was cut by 2 bases, the J end by 5 bases, with 16 bases between. Germline loops: CDR1 DFQATT, CDR2 SNEGSKA (reference sequence). The CDR3 totals 14 residues. The CDR3 DNA reads TGCAGTGCTAGACCGCGGGCTGGACTTGACGAGCAGTACTTC. Translation: CSARPRAGLDEQYF.

This chain joins TRBV20-1 and TRBJ2-3; possibly TRBD1 for D (6 bases). CDR1 and CDR2 from the germline V gene are DFQATT and SNEGSKA (reference sequence). This CDR3 is built from 15 residues. Between the trimmed V and J ends, which lost 4 bases and 0 bases, there was a span of 14 bases. This CDR3 is CSAIGDRFSTDTQYF. Here the CDR3 DNA reads TGCAGTGCTATAGGTGACAGGTTTAGCACAGATACGCAGTATTTT.

This clonotype was seen a single time. The V gene is TRBV12-3 or TRBV12-4, the J gene TRBJ1-1, with 7 bases identical to TRBD1. This CDR3 is 16 amino acids long. V lost 6 bases to trimming and J lost 1 base; unmatched junction nucleotides: 11. CDR3 sequence: CASSPTGRGSNTEAFF. The CDR3 region has the DNA TGTGCCAGCAGCCCGACAGGGAGGGGATCGAACACTGAAGCTTTCTTT.

This clonotype was observed many times. V gene TRBV20-1 combines with J gene TRBJ2-1, with TRBD2 identical over 15 bases. With V trimmed by 5 bases and J by 9 bases, 8 bases remained unmatched. The V gene's germline CDR1 is DFQATT and CDR2 SNEGSKA (reference sequence). The CDR3 is 15 amino acids. CDR3 protein: CSAYSGLAGGTEQFF. CDR3 bases: TGCAGTGCTTACTCCGGACTAGCGGGGGGGACTGAGCAGTTCTTC.